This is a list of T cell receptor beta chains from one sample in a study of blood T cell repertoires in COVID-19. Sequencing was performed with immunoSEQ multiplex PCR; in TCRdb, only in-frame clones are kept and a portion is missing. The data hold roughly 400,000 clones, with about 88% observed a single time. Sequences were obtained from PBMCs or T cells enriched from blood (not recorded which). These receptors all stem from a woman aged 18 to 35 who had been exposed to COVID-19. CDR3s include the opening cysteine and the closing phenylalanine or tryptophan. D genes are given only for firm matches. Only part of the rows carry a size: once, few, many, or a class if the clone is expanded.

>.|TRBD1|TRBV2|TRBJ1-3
CASSGTGVNTIYF
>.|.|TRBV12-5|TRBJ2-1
CASGLQQVSSYNEQFF
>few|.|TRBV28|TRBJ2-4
CASSFGDIRDF
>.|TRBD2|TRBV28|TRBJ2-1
CASSLLASGTYNEQFF
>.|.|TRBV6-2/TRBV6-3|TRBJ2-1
CASSYPREPSYNEQFF
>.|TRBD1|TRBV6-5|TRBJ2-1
CASSYDRGISYNEQFF
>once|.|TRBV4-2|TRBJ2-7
CASSLNTPYEQYF
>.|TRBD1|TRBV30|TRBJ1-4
CAWSGGTGGEKLFF
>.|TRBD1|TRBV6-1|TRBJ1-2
CASTERTGLNYGYTF
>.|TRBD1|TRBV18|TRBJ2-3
CASSPDRVSTDTQYF
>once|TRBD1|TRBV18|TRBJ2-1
CASSKTTGTGGYNEQFF
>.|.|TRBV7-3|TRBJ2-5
CASSQNSVQETQYF
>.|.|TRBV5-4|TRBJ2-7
CASSSNGGSYEQYF
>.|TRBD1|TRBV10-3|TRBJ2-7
CAISGDRGRYEQYF
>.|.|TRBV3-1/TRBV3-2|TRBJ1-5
CASSPEPWRAQHF
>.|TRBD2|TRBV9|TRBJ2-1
CASSAPGLNNEQFF
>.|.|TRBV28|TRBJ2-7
CASRLQTGRAYEQYF
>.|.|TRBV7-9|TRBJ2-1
CASSFVRTDNEQFF
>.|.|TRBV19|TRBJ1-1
CASSKQTELNTEAFF
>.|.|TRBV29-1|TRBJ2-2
CSVLNTGELFF
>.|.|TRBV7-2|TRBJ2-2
CASSLVRLVITGELFF
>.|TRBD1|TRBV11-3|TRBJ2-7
CASSLGDSYEQYF
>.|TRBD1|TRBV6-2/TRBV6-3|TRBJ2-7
CASSYGQGASDEQYF
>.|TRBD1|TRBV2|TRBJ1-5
CASSGQGVNQPQHF
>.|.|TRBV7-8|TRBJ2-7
CASSPIWRESEQYF
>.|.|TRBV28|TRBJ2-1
CASSFGLLRVEQFF
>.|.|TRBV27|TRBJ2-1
CASSFSGPPPNEQFF
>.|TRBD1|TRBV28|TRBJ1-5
CASSGLGQGNQPQHF
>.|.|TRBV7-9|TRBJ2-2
CASSGGWTNTGELFF
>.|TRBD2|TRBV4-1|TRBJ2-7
CASSQGGATYEQYF
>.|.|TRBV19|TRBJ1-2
CASSIRQGLHGYTF
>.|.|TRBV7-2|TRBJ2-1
CASSLGPGYEQFF
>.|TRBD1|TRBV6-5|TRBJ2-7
CASRLRDRGIYEQYF
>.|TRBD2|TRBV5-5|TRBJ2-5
CASSLSPRESQETQYF
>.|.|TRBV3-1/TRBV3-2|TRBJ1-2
CASSSSNYGYTF
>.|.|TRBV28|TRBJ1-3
CASSLQAPGNTIYF
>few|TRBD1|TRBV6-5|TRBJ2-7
CASSPGTGGREQYF
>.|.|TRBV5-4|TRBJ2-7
CASSLGTITYEQYF
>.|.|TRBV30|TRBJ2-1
CAWSVRYSPYNEQFF
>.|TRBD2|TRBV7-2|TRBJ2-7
CASSLGLAGADEQYF
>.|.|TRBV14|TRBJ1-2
CASSQGAAFYGYTF
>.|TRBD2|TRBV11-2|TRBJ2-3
CASSLRRGAGTDTQYF
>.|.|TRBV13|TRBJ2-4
CASSLEGPKNIQYF
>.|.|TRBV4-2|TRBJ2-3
CASTLTGISTDTQYF